The 30 T cell receptor beta chains below were found in one sample sequenced in a study of cytomegalovirus exposure and HLA in healthy donors. Primers for the PCR totalled 60 Vbeta and 13 Jbeta. Method: immunoSEQ multiplex PCR; TCRdb's copy keeps in-frame clones and lacks some. In the table there are 140,000 to 150,000 clones, nearly 10% of which are singletons. Sample: PBMCs. Receptors originate from a man over 45 in good health and CMV-seronegative.

There are a few counts of this clone. The chain recombines TRBV9 with TRBJ2-7; 7 positions agree with TRBD2. The CDR3 is 18 amino acids. The germline gives CDR1 SGDLS, CDR2 YYNGEE. The V gene end was trimmed by 4 bases and the J gene end by 0 bases; junction bases not matched to a gene: 16. CDR3 loop: CASSPWGGETAGSYEQYF. The CDR3 nucleotides read TGTGCCAGCAGCCCTTGGGGAGGGGAGACGGCTGGCTCCTACGAGCAGTACTTC. Using reference TRBV9 and TRBJ2-7 for the parts outside the CDR3, the full variable domain is DSGVTQTPKHLITATGQRVTLRCSPRSGDLSVYWYQQSLDQGLQFLIQYYNGEERAKGNILERFSAQQFPDLHSELNLSSLELGDSALYFCASSPWGGETAGSYEQYFGPGTRLTVT.

This clone was recorded a few times. V gene TRBV5-1 combines with J gene TRBJ2-1; 9 bases map to TRBD2. This CDR3 contains 15 residues. V lost 1 base to trimming and J lost 8 bases; unmatched junction nucleotides: 7. Germline V gene data show CDR1 as SGHRS and CDR2 as YFSETQ. The CDR3 reads CASSLRASGNYEQFF. The DNA for the CDR3 is TGCGCCAGCAGCTTGAGGGCTAGCGGGAACTATGAGCAGTTCTTC.

This clone came up a few times. This chain links TRBV6-5 with TRBJ2-3; maybe TRBD1 (5 bases). Germline V lookup: CDR1 MNHEY, CDR2 SVGAGI. Between the trimmed V and J ends, which lost 2 bases and 0 bases, there was a span of 12 bases. CDR3 length: 16 amino acids. The CDR3 nucleotides are TGTGCCAGCAGTTACGGGGCTATACCTAGCACAGATACGCAGTATTTT. It is translated as CASSYGAIPSTDTQYF.

In regard to this clone: One end of the junction does not line up with germline, which may come from a read error. The chain uses TRBV7-2 and TRBJ2-2; 11 nucleotides align to TRBD2. Germline V gives CDR1 SGHTA, CDR2 FQGNSA. The length of the CDR3 is 15 residues. The CDR3 sequence: CASSLAGGETGELFF. Written as DNA, the CDR3 is TGTGCCAGCAGTTTAGCGGGGGGGGAAACCGGGGAGCTGTTTTTT. The full variable domain, completed using reference TRBV7-2 and TRBJ2-2, is GAGVSQSPSNKVTEKGKDVELRCDPISGHTALYWYRQSLGQGLEFLIYFQGNSAPDKSGLPSDRFSAERTGGSVSTLTIQRTQQEDSAVYLCASSLAGGETGELFFGEGSRLTVL.

The gene calls are TRBV9 and TRBJ2-3; D is ambiguous. Germline CDR1 is SGDLS and CDR2 is YYNGEE. Trimming stripped 1 base from V and 0 bases from J, with 9 bases between. CDR3 length: 15 amino acids. The CDR3 sequence: CASSVMAESTDTQYF. CDR3 nucleotides: TGTGCCAGCAGCGTAATGGCGGAGAGCACAGATACGCAGTATTTT.

The gene calls are TRBV4-2 and TRBJ1-5; D call uncertain. The CDR3 sequence is 14 residues long. Per germline, CDR1 LGHNA and CDR2 YNFKEQ. Deletions cut 0 bases from V and 0 bases from J, with 3 bases between. The CDR3 DNA sequence: TGTGCCAGCAGCCAAGAGGCTAGCAATCAGCCCCAGCATTTT. Translating gives CASSQEASNQPQHF.

This sequence joins TRBV15 and TRBJ1-4, with 7 bases fitting TRBD1. CDR3 size: 15 residues. The germline CDR1 and CDR2 sequences are LNHNV and YYDKDF (reference sequence). With 4 bases clipped from V and 7 bases from J, the junction kept 9 bases outside the gene matches. The DNA for the CDR3 is TGTGCCACCAGCAATGACAGGGAGGTAACTGAAAAACTGTTTTTT. This gives the protein CATSNDREVTEKLFF.

The rearrangement joins TRBV28 to TRBJ2-1; D is ambiguous. V was clipped by 6 bases and J by 0 bases, with 9 bases between them. Germline V CDR1 and CDR2: MDHEN, SYDVKM. The CDR3 contains 14 residues. CDR3 amino acids: CASSLKASYNEQFF. The CDR3 DNA sequence: TGTGCCAGCAGCCTCAAAGCCTCCTACAATGAGCAGTTCTTC.

This clone occurred a few times. J is TRBJ1-4 and V is TRBV6-1; no clear D. V was shortened by 1 base and J by 7 bases, with 10 bases between the two germline ends. Per germline, CDR1 MNHNS and CDR2 SASEGT. This CDR3 contains 14 residues. CDR3 amino acids: CASSEGRVVEKLFF. The DNA for the CDR3 is TGTGCCAGCAGTGAAGGGAGAGTCGTTGAAAAACTGTTTTTT.

This clone came up a few times. The rearrangement joins TRBV6-5 to TRBJ1-2, with D perhaps TRBD1 (5 bases). Trimming stripped 3 bases from V and 3 bases from J, with 8 bases between. Germline V gives CDR1 MNHEY, CDR2 SVGAGI. The CDR3 totals 13 residues. CDR3 loop: CASSYGGDYGYTF. CDR3 nucleotides: TGTGCCAGCAGTTATGGGGGGGACTATGGCTACACCTTC.

This clone occurred a few times. V is TRBV5-4 and J is TRBJ2-2; 9 bases agree with TRBD2. Germline CDR1 is SGHNT and CDR2 is YYREEE (reference sequence). The CDR3 runs to 17 residues. The ends lost 2 bases at V and 2 bases at J; junction bases unmatched: 7. The CDR3 sequence: CASSFGIAGVNTGELFF. CDR3 in DNA: TGTGCCAGCAGCTTTGGGATAGCGGGGGTTAACACCGGGGAGCTGTTTTTT. The full variable domain, completed using reference TRBV5-4 and TRBJ2-2, is ETGVTQSPTHLIKTRGQQVTLRCSSQSGHNTVSWYQQALGQGPQFIFQYYREEENGRGNFPPRFSGLQFPNYSSELNVNALELDDSALYLCASSFGIAGVNTGELFFGEGSRLTVL.

The J gene is TRBJ1-1, the V gene TRBV4-2; 8 bases are a match to TRBD1. Germline V gene lookup returns CDR1 LGHNA and CDR2 YNFKEQ. The CDR3 is 16 residues long. Losses at the gene ends were 5 bases for V and 3 bases for J; bases not matched to a gene: 11. The CDR3 reads CASSRDGTGKDTEAFF. CDR3 DNA: TGTGCCAGCAGCAGGGATGGGACAGGAAAGGACACTGAAGCTTTCTTT.

This rearrangement joins TRBV19 to TRBJ1-1, with a tentative D call TRBD1 (5 bases). V was clipped by 7 bases and J by 2 bases, with 26 bases between them. There are 18 residues in the CDR3. From germline, CDR1 is LNHDA and CDR2 SQIVND (reference sequence). Here the CDR3 DNA reads TGTGCCAGTACCCCGAGTTGGGGACTGGGACGGGTTAACACTGAAGCTTTCTTT. Protein sequence: CASTPSWGLGRVNTEAFF.

The chain links TRBV27 to TRBJ1-2; D is unresolved. Germline lookup yields CDR1 MNHEY and CDR2 SMNVEV (reference sequence). The V end lost 5 bases, the J end lost 8 bases, and 18 bases lay between the germline ends. The CDR3 is 14 amino acids. Here the CDR3 DNA reads TGTGCCAGCAGTCTAAGCGTACGGGTTGGCGGCTACACCTTC. Translating it yields CASSLSVRVGGYTF.

This clone has only a few counts. The V and J genes are TRBV4-1 and TRBJ1-1; the D gene is possibly TRBD1 (6 bases). The CDR3 is 15 residues long. Trimming cost V 4 bases and J 4 bases, with 16 bases left between them. From germline, CDR1 is MGHRA and CDR2 YSYEKL. CDR3 coding DNA: TGCGCCAGCAGCCTAGAGGGGGGTGGGGGCACTGAAGCTTTCTTT. Residues: CASSLEGGGGTEAFF.

This clone has a handful of counts. V gene TRBV28 combines with J gene TRBJ1-1, with 9 bases fitting TRBD1. The CDR3 is 15 amino acids. The V and J ends lost 5 bases and 2 bases, in that order; junction bases with no gene match: 6. Germline CDR1 and CDR2: MDHEN and SYDVKM. The CDR3 DNA reads TGTGCCAGCAGTATTCCGGGACAGGGAAACACTGAAGCTTTCTTT. Its translation: CASSIPGQGNTEAFF.

A note on this clone: The sample has other DNA sequences that encode this CDR3 too. The chain employs TRBV6-5 and TRBJ2-7, with TRBD2 matching 9 bases. The CDR3 length is 14 residues. The V segment lost 3 bases and the J segment 5 bases; nucleotides outside the gene matches: 5. The germline V gene encodes CDR1 MNHEY and CDR2 SVGAGI. CDR3 bases: TGTGCCAGCAGTTATAGCGGGGGTGGACACGAGCAGTACTTC. This translates into CASSYSGGGHEQYF.

The gene calls are TRBV19 and TRBJ1-4; D gene ambiguous. The CDR3 consists of 13 residues. V lost 5 bases and J 6 bases, leaving 10 bases between the germline ends. Germline assignment: CDR1 LNHDA and CDR2 SQIVND (reference sequence). CDR3 protein: CASSVTADEKLFF. CDR3 DNA sequence: TGTGCCAGTAGTGTGACTGCGGATGAAAAACTGTTTTTT.

The chain couples TRBV28 to TRBJ1-6, with 11 nucleotides matching TRBD1. This CDR3 has 14 residues. Trimming at V came to 7 bases and at J to 8 bases, leaving 4 bases not matched to a gene. The V gene's germline CDR1 is MDHEN and CDR2 SYDVKM. The CDR3 sequence is CASIGQGAYSPLHF. The CDR3 nucleotides read TGTGCCAGCATCGGACAGGGGGCATATTCACCCCTCCACTTT.

The V and J genes are TRBV29-1 and TRBJ2-1; 7 bases are a match to TRBD1. Unmatched junction bases numbered 15, after V lost 0 bases and J lost 10 bases. CDR3 length: 16 residues. Germline CDR1 is SQVTM and CDR2 is ANQGSEA. CDR3 DNA sequence: TGCAGCGTTGAAGATCTAGACAGGGATACTGACGAGGAGCAGTTCTTC. Translated, it gives CSVEDLDRDTDEEQFF.

This chain links TRBV2 with TRBJ2-1; D is possibly TRBD1 (5 bases). CDR3 length equals 13 residues. Germline V gives CDR1 SNHLY, CDR2 FYNNEI. V was pared by 7 bases and J by 2 bases, with 9 bases between. The CDR3 loop reads CASTEDTYNEQFF. The CDR3 DNA sequence: TGTGCCAGCACTGAGGACACCTACAATGAGCAGTTCTTC.

There are a few counts of this clone. This chain links TRBV5-1 with TRBJ1-6, with TRBD1 matching over 8 bases. Unmatched junction bases numbered 10, after V lost 5 bases and J lost 6 bases. The CDR3 sequence is 16 residues long. Germline V gene lookup returns CDR1 SGHRS and CDR2 YFSETQ. DNA of the CDR3: TGCGCCAGCAGTCCGGGGACAGGAGCCCTTAATTCACCCCTCCACTTT. It encodes CASSPGTGALNSPLHF.

This clone was counted only a few times. V gene TRBV6-6 combines with J gene TRBJ1-5; TRBD1 might be the D (6 bases). This CDR3 is built from 15 residues. V lost 1 base and J lost 3, with 10 bases in between. The V gene's germline CDR1 is MNHNY and CDR2 SVGAGI (reference sequence). This CDR3 is CASSYFRQDNQPQHF. The CDR3 DNA sequence: TGTGCCAGCAGTTACTTCCGACAGGACAATCAGCCCCAGCATTTT.

The chain couples TRBV19 to TRBJ1-5; 7 bases match TRBD1. The CDR3 has 16 amino acids. V was pared by 7 bases and J by 3 bases, with 12 bases of the junction left unmatched. CDR1 and CDR2 from the germline V gene are LNHDA and SQIVND (reference sequence). CDR3 nucleotides: TGTGCCAGTACCACTGCCCTCGGGACAGACAATCAGCCCCAGCATTTT. It translates to CASTTALGTDNQPQHF.

The chain recombines TRBV28 with TRBJ2-7; 14 nucleotides line up with TRBD2. The CDR3 has 15 amino acids. V was pared by 2 bases and J by 5 bases, with 2 bases of the junction left unmatched. The germline CDR1 and CDR2 sequences are MDHEN and SYDVKM. The CDR3 sequence: CASSLGTSGSNEQYF. The CDR3 nucleotides are TGTGCCAGCAGTTTAGGGACTAGCGGGAGTAACGAGCAGTACTTC.

The sample holds a few counts of this clone. V usage is TRBV28 and J usage is TRBJ1-2; D gene unclear. Germline V gives CDR1 MDHEN, CDR2 SYDVKM. V was shortened by 3 bases and J by 3 bases, with 5 bases between the two germline ends. The CDR3 has 12 residues. The CDR3 DNA follows: TGTGCCAGCAGTTTGTCCTACTATGGCTACACCTTC. Its translation is CASSLSYYGYTF.

This clone was detected only a few times. V usage is TRBV11-2 and J usage is TRBJ1-1, with D possibly matching TRBD1 (6 bases). Germline V lookup: CDR1 SGHAT, CDR2 FQNNGV. With 2 bases removed from V and 7 bases from J, the gap between germline ends came to 11 bases. This CDR3 has 13 amino acids. The CDR3 DNA sequence: TGTGCCAGCAGCTTAAACAGGGAATTTGAAGCTTTCTTT. Protein: CASSLNREFEAFF. Full variable domain (remainder filled in from reference TRBV11-2 and TRBJ1-1): EAGVAQSPRYKIIEKRQSVAFWCNPISGHATLYWYQQILGQGPKLLIQFQNNGVVDDSQLPKDRFSAERLKGVDSTLKIQPAKLEDSAVYLCASSLNREFEAFFGQGTRLTVV.

This clone turned up a few times. The rearrangement uses TRBV28 and TRBJ2-3; 13 positions match TRBD2. This CDR3 is 15 amino acids long. V was pared by 7 bases and J by 4 bases, with 5 bases of the junction left unmatched. Germline assignment: CDR1 MDHEN and CDR2 SYDVKM. Here the CDR3 reads CASNGLAGVSDTQYF. DNA for the CDR3: TGTGCCAGCAACGGACTAGCGGGAGTATCAGATACGCAGTATTTT.

This clone occurred a few times. The J gene is TRBJ2-7, the V gene TRBV6-1; 10 bases map to TRBD1. J was trimmed by 4 bases and V by 7 bases; bases with no gene match: 7. Germline V gives CDR1 MNHNS, CDR2 SASEGT. The CDR3 is 14 residues long. CDR3 sequence reads: CASKFDRGPYEQYF. DNA of the CDR3: TGTGCCAGCAAGTTTGACAGGGGGCCGTACGAGCAGTACTTC.

This rearrangement joins TRBV4-1 to TRBJ1-1, with TRBD1 identical over 8 bases. The V and J ends lost 3 bases and 4 bases, in that order; junction bases with no gene match: 13. This CDR3 is 17 amino acids long. Germline loops: CDR1 MGHRA, CDR2 YSYEKL. The CDR3 nucleotides are TGCGCCAGCAGCCACTCCGCGGCAGGGGGCTTGGGCACTGAAGCTTTCTTT. Its protein product is CASSHSAAGGLGTEAFF.